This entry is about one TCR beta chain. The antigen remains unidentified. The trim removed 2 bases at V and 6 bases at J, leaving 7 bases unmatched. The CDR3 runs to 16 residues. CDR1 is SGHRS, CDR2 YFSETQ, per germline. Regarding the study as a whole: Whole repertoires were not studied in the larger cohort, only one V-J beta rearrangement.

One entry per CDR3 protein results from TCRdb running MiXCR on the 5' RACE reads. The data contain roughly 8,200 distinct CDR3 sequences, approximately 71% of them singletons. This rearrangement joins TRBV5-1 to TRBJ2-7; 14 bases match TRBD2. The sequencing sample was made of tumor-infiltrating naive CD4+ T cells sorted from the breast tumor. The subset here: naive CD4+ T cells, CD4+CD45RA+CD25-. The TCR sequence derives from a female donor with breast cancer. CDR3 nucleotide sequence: TGCGCCAGCAGCTTACCTGGGACTAGCGGGAGAACCGAGCAGTACTTC. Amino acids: CASSLPGTSGRTEQYF.